These 25 T cell receptor beta chains came from one sample sequenced in a study of human T cells and chemical hapten exposure. Indicated time point: patch test 1, 2 weeks after DPC sensitization. The treatment is: therapeutic diphenylcyclopropenone sensitization with weekly scalp DPC. One entry per CDR3 protein, called by TCRdb with MiXCR from the RACE reads. Of 380,000 or so distinct CDR3 sequences listed, approximately 5% are singletons. Here the sequenced sample was whole blood, taken in connection with sensitization to the hapten diphenylcyclopropenone (DPC). These receptors were taken from a woman in her forties or fifties with alopecia areata. Some clones in this sample may be carry-over from other donors' samples.

Many counts were recorded for this clonotype. The V and J genes are TRBV5-5 and TRBJ2-7; 9 nucleotides agree with TRBD1. CDR3 length: 17 amino acids. With V trimmed by 5 bases and J by 3 bases, 15 bases remained unmatched. The germline V gene encodes CDR1 SGHKS and CDR2 YYEKEE (reference sequence). In DNA, the CDR3 is TGTGCCAGCAGTTTCGAGTGGGGACAGGGAAGAATCTACGAGCAGTACTTC. Amino acid sequence: CASSFEWGQGRIYEQYF.

In this sample, this clonotype turned up many times. V gene TRBV3-1 combines with J gene TRBJ1-2, with a possible D match to TRBD1 (6 bases). The CDR3 runs to 15 residues. Germline lookup yields CDR1 LGHDT and CDR2 YNNKEL (reference sequence). Trimming shortened V by 0 bases and J by 3 bases, and 11 bases separated the two germline ends. CDR3 residues: CASSQDTWTDYGYTF. DNA for the CDR3: TGTGCCAGCAGCCAAGATACGTGGACAGACTATGGCTACACCTTC.

This clonotype occurred many times. The chain employs TRBV7-9 and TRBJ1-1; the match to TRBD1 covers 8 bases. V was clipped by 5 bases and J by 5 bases; unmatched bases: 13. Germline CDR1 SEHNR, CDR2 FQNEAQ (reference sequence). This CDR3 spans 16 amino acids. The CDR3 region has the DNA TGTGCCAGCAGCCCGACGGACAGGGAGGGATGGACTGAAGCTTTCTTT. It specifies CASSPTDREGWTEAFF.

This clonotype has just a few counts. The rearrangement uses TRBV7-6 and TRBJ2-7; unclear D gene. In germline, CDR1 is SGHVS, CDR2 FNYEAQ. The CDR3 is made up of 15 amino acids. The V end lost 1 base, the J end lost 0 bases, and 10 bases lay between the germline ends. CDR3 bases: TGTGCCAGCAGCTTAGAGGCCTTTACCTCCTACGAGCAGTACTTC. It codes for CASSLEAFTSYEQYF.

This clonotype occurred many times. The V and J genes are TRBV5-8 and TRBJ2-1, with 7 bases lining up with TRBD1. Germline CDR1 is SGHTS and CDR2 is YDEGEE. V was clipped by 4 bases and J by 2 bases; unmatched bases: 3. This CDR3 is 14 amino acids long. The CDR3 DNA reads TGTGCCAGCAGCCCGGGACAGACCTACAATGAGCAGTTCTTC. It is translated as CASSPGQTYNEQFF.

The rearrangement links TRBV7-9 to TRBJ2-1, with a tentative D call TRBD2 (6 bases). The CDR3 has 15 residues. CDR1 is SEHNR, CDR2 FQNEAQ, per germline (reference sequence). Between the trimmed V and J ends, which lost 1 base and 0 bases, there was a span of 7 bases. The CDR3, as DNA: TGTGCCAGCAGCTTAGTAGCGGTCTCCTACAATGAGCAGTTCTTC. Amino acid sequence: CASSLVAVSYNEQFF.

This clonotype was seen many times. The V gene is TRBV20-1, the J gene TRBJ1-1; TRBD1 is a possible D gene (5 bases). Germline-derived CDR1 and CDR2 are DFQATT and SNEGSKA (reference sequence). The CDR3 length is 12 residues. The germline V and J ends were trimmed by 6 bases and 6 bases, with 14 bases remaining between them. The CDR3 protein is CSAHRHGAEAFF. Here the CDR3 DNA reads TGCAGTGCCCACAGGCACGGCGCTGAAGCTTTCTTT.

This clonotype has ten or more counts. The chain is built from TRBV29-1 and TRBJ1-2; D is ambiguous. V lost 1 base and J 4 bases, leaving 10 bases between the germline ends. Looked up from germline, CDR1 is SQVTM and CDR2 is ANQGSEA. The CDR3 is made up of 13 amino acids. CDR3 in amino acids: CSVEGGSGYGYTF. The DNA of the CDR3 is TGCAGCGTTGAAGGAGGTTCCGGCTATGGCTACACCTTC.

This clonotype showed up many times. The chain uses TRBV24-1 and TRBJ2-1; 9 nucleotides line up with TRBD2. V trimming: 5 bases; J trimming: 12 bases; junction bases outside the gene matches: 10. Germline lookup yields CDR1 KGHDR and CDR2 SFDVKD. The CDR3 is 14 residues long. The DNA for the CDR3 is TGTGCCACCAGTGTGTACCTAGCGGGACTTGGGCAGTTCTTC. Translating gives CATSVYLAGLGQFF.

This clonotype was picked up many times. This rearrangement joins TRBV28 to TRBJ2-2; D possibly corresponds to TRBD1 (5 bases). The CDR3 extends over 14 amino acids. V lost 9 bases and J 2 bases, leaving 13 bases between the germline ends. Per the germline V gene, CDR1 is MDHEN and CDR2 is SYDVKM. CDR3 nucleotide sequence: TGTGCCAGTCAGGGATTGGCAAACACCGGGGAGCTGTTTTTT. The encoded protein is CASQGLANTGELFF.

This clonotype was seen more than once but under ten times. This rearrangement joins TRBV28 to TRBJ2-7, with 7 bases matching TRBD1. With 10 bases clipped from V and 2 bases from J, the junction kept 11 bases outside the gene matches. This CDR3 has 14 amino acids. Germline CDR1 reads MDHEN; CDR2 reads SYDVKM. The CDR3 protein is CATLSTGPTYEQYF. The CDR3 DNA reads as TGTGCCACCCTCTCGACAGGGCCCACCTACGAGCAGTACTTC.

This clonotype was detected ten times or more. V gene TRBV15 combines with J gene TRBJ2-3; a weak D match, TRBD1 (5 bases). Germline lookup yields CDR1 LNHNV and CDR2 YYDKDF (reference sequence). CDR3 length: 14 residues. V shed 1 base and J shed 6 bases, with 11 bases lying between them. The CDR3 spells CATSRGEAGDTQYF. DNA for the CDR3: TGTGCCACCAGCAGAGGGGAAGCAGGGGATACGCAGTATTTT.

J is TRBJ2-3 and V is TRBV27; 8 bases fit TRBD1. With 4 bases clipped from V and 1 base from J, the junction kept 16 bases outside the gene matches. Germline values: CDR1 MNHEY, CDR2 SMNVEV (reference sequence). This CDR3 region has 19 residues. The CDR3, as DNA: TGTGCCAGCAGTTCACCCGGGACAGGACCCAGGTTGGGCACAGATACGCAGTATTTT. Its translation: CASSSPGTGPRLGTDTQYF.

This clonotype was seen repeatedly, ten times or more. V is TRBV20-1 and J is TRBJ1-3, with D possibly TRBD1 on 6 matching bases. Looked up from germline, CDR1 is DFQATT and CDR2 is SNEGSKA (reference sequence). The CDR3 spans 16 residues. Deletions cut 1 base from V and 0 bases from J, with 13 bases between. The chain's CDR3 is CSARAPGQSSGNTIYF. For the CDR3, the DNA is TGCAGTGCTAGAGCCCCCGGACAGTCCTCTGGAAACACCATATATTTT.

As to this clonotype: A much larger clone sits a single nucleotide away, making a read error possible. The chain combines TRBV6-5 with TRBJ2-4; 11 bases map to TRBD2. The CDR3 runs 19 residues. Germline CDR1 is MNHEY and CDR2 is SVGAGI. V lost 2 bases, J lost 0 bases, and 9 bases stayed unmatched. For the CDR3, the DNA is TGTGCCAGCAGTTACAGGGGGACTAGCGGAGTTCTAGCCAAAAACATTCAGTACTTC. Amino acids: CASSYRGTSGVLAKNIQYF.

Ten or more counts support this clonotype. J is TRBJ2-2 and V is TRBV12-3 or TRBV12-4; D remains ambiguous. The CDR3 covers 15 residues. V lost 6 bases, J lost 3 bases, and 14 bases lay in between. DNA for the CDR3: TGTGCCAGCAGCCCCCTAAAGCAGTACACCGGGGAGCTGTTTTTT. The encoded protein is CASSPLKQYTGELFF.

Many counts were recorded for this clonotype. This rearrangement joins TRBV5-6 to TRBJ1-2, with a weak D call TRBD1 (6 bases). Germline V gene sequence: CDR1 SGHDT, CDR2 YYEEEE. Between the trimmed V and J ends, which lost 2 bases and 5 bases, there was a span of 19 bases. The CDR3 is 16 residues long. CDR3 residues: CASSFFGQKQEYGYTF. DNA of the CDR3: TGTGCCAGCAGCTTCTTTGGACAGAAACAAGAATATGGCTACACCTTC.

This clonotype was counted ten times or more. The chain couples TRBV5-4 to TRBJ1-2, with no clear D. Germline CDR1 and CDR2: SGHNT and YYREEE (reference sequence). Trimming removed 0 bases from V and 3 bases from J, with 15 bases in between. The CDR3 consists of 16 residues. The CDR3 DNA follows: TGTGCCAGCAGCTTGGACCCCCGGCGGCTAGACTATGGCTACACCTTC. Amino acids: CASSLDPRRLDYGYTF.

In this sample, this clonotype turned up many times. The gene calls are TRBV28 and TRBJ2-2; tentative D call: TRBD1 (5 bases). CDR1 is MDHEN, CDR2 SYDVKM, per germline. Trimming took off 1 base at V and 0 bases at J, with 12 bases between the two ends. The length of the CDR3 is 17 residues. The CDR3 DNA follows: TGTGCCAGCAGTTTATCTTTGGGCAGGGCGAACACCGGGGAGCTGTTTTTT. Protein sequence: CASSLSLGRANTGELFF.

This clonotype came up many times. This chain connects TRBV6-2 or TRBV6-3 to TRBJ1-1, with TRBD1 as a possible D gene (6 bases). V lost 6 bases and J 7 bases, leaving 9 bases between the germline ends. CDR3 size: 11 residues. From germline, CDR1 is MNHEY and CDR2 SVGEGT. CDR3 loop: CASSLGHEAFF. The CDR3 DNA reads TGTGCCAGCAGCCTGGGACATGAAGCTTTCTTT.

In this sample, this clonotype turned up many times. The rearrangement uses TRBV7-9 and TRBJ2-5; weak D call: TRBD2 (5 bases). The V end lost 2 bases, the J end lost 13 bases, and 14 bases lay between the germline ends. Germline CDR1 is SEHNR and CDR2 is FQNEAQ (reference sequence). The CDR3 is 12 amino acids. Here the CDR3 reads CASSLTAGPPYF. The DNA for the CDR3 is TGTGCCAGCAGCTTAACGGCGGGTCCCCCGTACTTC.

This clonotype was counted a few times. The V gene is TRBV5-1, the J gene TRBJ2-5; 9 bases map to TRBD1. This CDR3 spans 15 amino acids. With V trimmed by 7 bases and J by 4 bases, 11 bases remained unmatched. Germline V gene lookup returns CDR1 SGHRS and CDR2 YFSETQ. CDR3 loop: CASGPGQGLGETQYF. DNA for the CDR3: TGCGCCAGCGGTCCGGGACAGGGCCTAGGAGAGACCCAGTACTTC. Drawing the rest from reference TRBV5-1 and TRBJ2-5, the complete variable domain is KAGVTQTPRYLIKTRGQQVTLSCSPISGHRSVSWYQQTPGQGLQFLFEYFSETQRNKGNFPGRFSGRQFSNSRSEMNVSTLELGDSALYLCASGPGQGLGETQYFGPGTRLLVL.

Remarks on this clonotype: One base away lies a much larger clone, so this may be a sequencing read error. The chain recombines TRBV28 with TRBJ1-1, with D hard to call. Germline CDR1 MDHEN, CDR2 SYDVKM. Deletions cut 4 bases from V and 5 bases from J, with 20 bases between. The CDR3 runs to 16 residues. The CDR3 sequence: CASSSLGNQTGTEAFF. The CDR3 region has the DNA TGTGCCAGCAGTTCGCTAGGGAACCAAACGGGAACTGAAGCTTTCTTT. Looking up the rest from reference TRBV28 and TRBJ1-1 gives the full variable domain: DVKVTQSSRYLVKRTGEKVFLECVQDMDHENMFWYRQDPGLGLRLIYFSYDVKMKEKGDIPEGYSVSREKKERFSLILESASTNQTSMYLCASSSLGNQTGTEAFFGQGTRLTVV.

In this sample, this clonotype turned up many times. The rearrangement joins TRBV7-2 to TRBJ1-3; TRBD1 might be the D (5 bases). Germline V gene lookup returns CDR1 SGHTA and CDR2 FQGNSA. The CDR3 runs to 15 residues. V was pared by 5 bases and J by 0 bases, with 11 bases between. This CDR3 is CASSRTTVSGNTIYF. CDR3 bases: TGTGCCAGCAGCCGGACGACAGTCTCTGGAAACACCATATATTTT.

The chain has TRBV2 and TRBJ2-3; the D gene is possibly TRBD2 (7 bases). Germline CDR1 is SNHLY and CDR2 is FYNNEI. With 2 bases removed from V and 5 bases from J, the gap between germline ends came to 11 bases. This CDR3 has 14 amino acids. DNA of the CDR3: TGTGCCAGCAGTGAATGGGGGGGCGGAGATACGCAGTATTTT. Residues: CASSEWGGGDTQYF. The whole variable domain, remainder taken from reference TRBV2 and TRBJ2-3, is EPEVTQTPSHQVTQMGQEVILRCVPISNHLYFYWYRQILGQKVEFLVSFYNNEISEKSEIFDDQFSVERPDGSNFTLKIRSTKLEDSAMYFCASSEWGGGDTQYFGPGTRLTVL.